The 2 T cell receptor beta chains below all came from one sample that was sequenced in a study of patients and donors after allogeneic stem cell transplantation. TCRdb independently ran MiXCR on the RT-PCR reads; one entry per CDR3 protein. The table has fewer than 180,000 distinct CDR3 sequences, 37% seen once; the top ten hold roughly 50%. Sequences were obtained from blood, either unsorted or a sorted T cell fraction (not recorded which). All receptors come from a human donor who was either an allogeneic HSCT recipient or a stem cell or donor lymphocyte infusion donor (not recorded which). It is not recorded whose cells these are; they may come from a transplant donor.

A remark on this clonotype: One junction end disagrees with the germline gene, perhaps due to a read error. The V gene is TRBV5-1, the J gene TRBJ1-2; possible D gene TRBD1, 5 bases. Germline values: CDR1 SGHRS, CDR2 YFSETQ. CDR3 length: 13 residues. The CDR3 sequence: CASSTTENYGYTF. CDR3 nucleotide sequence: TGTGCCAGCAGCACGACAGAAAACTATGGCTACACCTTC.

The CDR3, as DNA: TGTGCCAGCAGCTCTATAGGCCGCCGGGGAGCGAACTATGGCTACACCTTC. This sequence encodes CASSSIGRRGANYGYTF. This chain links TRBV11-2 with TRBJ1-2; no reliable D call. This CDR3 spans 17 amino acids. Germline CDR1 and CDR2: SGHAT and FQNNGV. Trimming shortened V by 4 bases and J by 2 bases, and 20 bases separated the two germline ends.